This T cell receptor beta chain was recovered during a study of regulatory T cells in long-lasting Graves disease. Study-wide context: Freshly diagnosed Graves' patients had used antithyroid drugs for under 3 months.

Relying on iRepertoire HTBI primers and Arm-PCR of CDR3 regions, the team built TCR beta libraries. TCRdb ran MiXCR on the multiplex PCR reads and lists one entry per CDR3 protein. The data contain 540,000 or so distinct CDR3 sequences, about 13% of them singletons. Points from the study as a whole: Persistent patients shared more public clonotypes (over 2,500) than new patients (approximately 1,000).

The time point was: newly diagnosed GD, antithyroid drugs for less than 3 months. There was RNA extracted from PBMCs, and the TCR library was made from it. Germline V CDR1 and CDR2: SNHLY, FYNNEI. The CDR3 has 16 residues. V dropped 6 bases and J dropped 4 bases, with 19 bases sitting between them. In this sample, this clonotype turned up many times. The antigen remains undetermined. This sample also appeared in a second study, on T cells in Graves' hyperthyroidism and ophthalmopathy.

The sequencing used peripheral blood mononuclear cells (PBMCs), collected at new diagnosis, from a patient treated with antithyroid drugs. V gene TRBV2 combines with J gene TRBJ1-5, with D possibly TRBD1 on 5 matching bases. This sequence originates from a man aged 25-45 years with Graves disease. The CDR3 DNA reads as TGTGCCAGCAGGTACCGCGGGGGTTCGTCGAATCAGCCCCAGCATTTT. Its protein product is CASRYRGGSSNQPQHF.